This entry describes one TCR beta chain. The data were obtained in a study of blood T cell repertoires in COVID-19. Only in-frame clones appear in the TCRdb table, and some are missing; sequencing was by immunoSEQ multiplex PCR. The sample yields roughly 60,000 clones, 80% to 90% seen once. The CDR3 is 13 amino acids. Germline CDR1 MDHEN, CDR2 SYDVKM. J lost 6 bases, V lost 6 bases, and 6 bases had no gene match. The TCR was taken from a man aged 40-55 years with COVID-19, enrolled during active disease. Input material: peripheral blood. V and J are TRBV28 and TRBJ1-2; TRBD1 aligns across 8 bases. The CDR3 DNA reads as TGTGCCAGCAGCAAAACAGGGGGGAATGGCTACACCTTC. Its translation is CASSKTGGNGYTF.